These 25 T cell receptor beta chains were all obtained from the same sample, sequenced in a study of T cell responses to AZD1222 COVID-19 vaccine. Method: immunoSEQ multiplex PCR; TCRdb's copy keeps in-frame clones and lacks some. Among some 150,000 clones listed, roughly 89% were seen once. The sequences come from peripheral blood, collected on day 0 of AZD1222 vaccination. These receptors originate from an adult in good health.

The chain couples TRBV2 to TRBJ1-4; D gene uncertain. Germline loops: CDR1 SNHLY, CDR2 FYNNEI. Trimming stripped 6 bases from V and 4 bases from J, with 9 bases between. The CDR3 consists of 13 residues. CDR3 nucleotide sequence: TGTGCCAGCAGGAGGGATTATAATGAAAAACTGTTTTTT. This gives the protein CASRRDYNEKLFF.

The chain carries TRBV5-4 and TRBJ2-1, with 8 nucleotides matching TRBD1. The CDR3 sequence is 16 residues long. Germline CDR1 is SGHNT and CDR2 is YYREEE (reference sequence). Trimming took 3 bases from V and 3 from J; bases not matched to a gene: 8. The CDR3 region has the DNA TGTGCCAGCAGCTCGAAACAGGGGGTGGGCTACAATGAGCAGTTCTTC. This encodes CASSSKQGVGYNEQFF.

The V and J genes are TRBV5-6 and TRBJ1-2; no definite D call. Germline assignment: CDR1 SGHDT and CDR2 YYEEEE. The V and J ends lost 2 bases and 6 bases respectively, with 11 bases between them. CDR3 size: 13 residues. The CDR3 DNA sequence: TGTGCCAGCAGCTTTAGGCAGCTACATGGCTACACCTTC. Translation gives CASSFRQLHGYTF.

The J gene is TRBJ2-7, the V gene TRBV6-6; a weak D match, TRBD1 (5 bases). Germline V gives CDR1 MNHNY, CDR2 SVGAGI (reference sequence). The V gene lost 4 bases and the J gene lost 1 base, with 8 bases spanning the gap. The length of the CDR3 is 13 residues. CDR3 bases: TGTGCCAGCAGTTCCAGGGTTTCCTACGAGCAGTACGTC. Translated, it gives CASSSRVSYEQYV.

The rearrangement joins TRBV30 to TRBJ1-1; D gene uncertain. Germline CDR1 and CDR2: GTSNPN and SVGIG (reference sequence). V was shortened by 4 bases and J by 1 base, with 13 bases between the two germline ends. CDR3 length: 14 residues. CDR3 residues: CAWTLSGRNTEAFF. DNA for the CDR3: TGTGCCTGGACCCTTAGCGGGAGGAACACTGAAGCTTTCTTT.

V gene TRBV18 combines with J gene TRBJ1-2; possibly TRBD1 for D (5 bases). Trimming removed 1 base from V and 8 bases from J, with 11 bases in between. Per germline, CDR1 KGHSH and CDR2 LQKENI. This CDR3 has 13 residues. CDR3 residues: CASSPQLGQGYTF. CDR3 in DNA: TGTGCCAGCTCACCACAATTGGGGCAAGGCTACACCTTC.

V and J are TRBV7-9 and TRBJ1-3; D might be TRBD1 (5 bases). The V end was cut by 6 bases, the J end by 0 bases, with 18 bases between. Germline V gene data show CDR1 as SEHNR and CDR2 as FQNEAQ (reference sequence). The CDR3 runs to 17 residues. CDR3 region: CASSQGGRVISGNTIYF. In DNA form, the CDR3 reads TGTGCCAGCAGTCAGGGCGGCAGGGTGATCTCTGGAAACACCATATATTTT.

For the CDR3, the DNA is TGTGCCAGCAGTCTTCGACAGGGTGGTAGCTATGGCTACACCTTC. Protein product: CASSLRQGGSYGYTF. The chain has TRBV6-4 and TRBJ1-2, with 7 bases fitting TRBD1. The CDR3 spans 15 residues. CDR1 and CDR2 from the germline V gene are MRHNA and SNTAGT. The V gene end was trimmed by 5 bases and the J gene end by 4 bases; junction bases not matched to a gene: 10.

The genes are TRBV24-1 and TRBJ2-6, with TRBD1 identical over 7 bases. V was clipped by 7 bases and J by 0 bases; unmatched bases: 5. This CDR3 is 16 amino acids long. The germline V gene has CDR1 KGHDR and CDR2 SFDVKD. The CDR3 DNA is TGTGCCACCAGCCGGGACAGCGCCTCTGGGGCCAACGTCCTGACTTTC. Translated: CATSRDSASGANVLTF.

V usage is TRBV2 and J usage is TRBJ2-2, with D possibly matching TRBD1 (6 bases). The ends were cut back, 7 bases at V and 4 bases at J, with 13 bases in the middle. This CDR3 comprises 14 residues. Germline values: CDR1 SNHLY, CDR2 FYNNEI. CDR3 bases: TGTGCCAGCAAGCCTGACAGGCTCACCGGGGAGCTGTTTTTT. Translating it yields CASKPDRLTGELFF.

The chain employs TRBV7-3 and TRBJ1-2, with D tentatively TRBD1 (5 bases). Germline V gene data show CDR1 as SGHTA and CDR2 as FQGTGA. V shed 5 bases and J shed 6 bases, with 19 bases lying between them. The CDR3 extends over 15 amino acids. CDR3 DNA: TGTGCCAGCAGCCAAATCGGGGCAGGGAGCGATGGCTACACCTTC. It yields the protein CASSQIGAGSDGYTF.

The chain carries TRBV29-1 and TRBJ1-4, with TRBD1 identical over 10 bases. The CDR3 is 14 amino acids. Germline V gene sequence: CDR1 SQVTM, CDR2 ANQGSEA. The V gene end was trimmed by 3 bases and the J gene end by 8 bases; junction bases not matched to a gene: 6. The CDR3: CSVEGTGDKEKLFF. Here the CDR3 DNA reads TGCAGCGTTGAGGGGACAGGGGATAAGGAAAAACTGTTTTTT.

The chain recombines TRBV2 with TRBJ2-5; unclear D gene. V was cut by 7 bases and J by 1 base, with 13 bases left in between. Germline CDR1 is SNHLY and CDR2 is FYNNEI. CDR3 size: 14 residues. The CDR3 DNA sequence: TGTGCCAGCAATATCAGACGATTCCAAGAGACCCAGTACTTC. Translated: CASNIRRFQETQYF.

V is TRBV5-4 and J is TRBJ1-2; 8 bases line up with TRBD1. The trim removed 1 base at V and 2 bases at J, leaving 4 bases unmatched. Germline-derived CDR1 and CDR2 are SGHNT and YYREEE (reference sequence). The CDR3 runs to 15 residues. In nucleotides, the CDR3 is TGTGCCAGCAGCTTGTGGACAGGGAAGAACTATGGCTACACCTTC. This translates into CASSLWTGKNYGYTF.

The chain carries TRBV19 and TRBJ1-4; 7 bases are a match to TRBD1. The ends lost 5 bases at V and 8 bases at J; junction bases unmatched: 14. The CDR3 is made up of 16 amino acids. In germline, CDR1 is LNHDA, CDR2 SQIVND (reference sequence). CDR3 nucleotides: TGTGCCAGTAGTTCCCTGGGAGACAGGGTGCGGGAAAAACTGTTTTTT. This gives the protein CASSSLGDRVREKLFF.

The V and J genes are TRBV4-3 and TRBJ1-1; weak D call: TRBD1 (5 bases). Germline V CDR1 and CDR2: LGHNA, YSLEER. The CDR3 covers 17 residues. V lost 1 base and J lost 5, with 20 bases in between. The CDR3 region is CASSQGFGLGDGTEAFF. Written as DNA, the CDR3 is TGCGCCAGCAGCCAAGGTTTCGGGTTGGGGGATGGGACTGAAGCTTTCTTT.

A remark on this clone: This CDR3 is also generated by other DNA sequences in the sample. This chain links TRBV28 with TRBJ1-1; no clear D gene. Germline values: CDR1 MDHEN, CDR2 SYDVKM. V was trimmed by 2 bases and J by 1 base, leaving 5 bases between them. The CDR3 runs to 13 residues. CDR3 loop: CASSLAGNTEAFF. The CDR3 bases are TGTGCCAGCAGTTTAGCAGGGAACACTGAAGCTTTCTTT. The complete variable domain, with remaining parts taken from reference TRBV28 and TRBJ1-1, reads DVKVTQSSRYLVKRTGEKVFLECVQDMDHENMFWYRQDPGLGLRLIYFSYDVKMKEKGDIPEGYSVSREKKERFSLILESASTNQTSMYLCASSLAGNTEAFFGQGTRLTVV.

The V call is TRBV5-4, the J call TRBJ2-3; D unclear. This CDR3 contains 15 residues. V was clipped by 2 bases and J by 2 bases, with 12 bases between them. The germline gives CDR1 SGHNT, CDR2 YYREEE (reference sequence). CDR3 DNA: TGTGCCAGCAGCTTTGATCGGACCTACACAGATACGCAGTATTTT. Translating it yields CASSFDRTYTDTQYF.

The chain has TRBV6-5 and TRBJ1-2; the match to TRBD1 covers 7 bases. CDR3 length: 12 amino acids. Germline V lookup: CDR1 MNHEY, CDR2 SVGAGI. V was clipped by 6 bases and J by 2 bases; unmatched bases: 0. CDR3 sequence: CASRGQNYGYTF. CDR3 nucleotide sequence: TGTGCCAGCAGGGGACAGAACTATGGCTACACCTTC.

The chain has TRBV19 and TRBJ1-5; no reliable D call. The V gene's germline CDR1 is LNHDA and CDR2 SQIVND (reference sequence). The CDR3 is made up of 15 amino acids. Trimming took 0 bases from V and 3 from J, leaving 9 bases between them. The CDR3 spells CASSIDGRNNQPQHF. CDR3 bases: TGTGCCAGTAGTATAGATGGGCGGAACAATCAGCCCCAGCATTTT. The full variable domain, in which reference TRBV19 and TRBJ1-5 provide the parts outside the CDR3, is DGGITQSPKYLFRKEGQNVTLSCEQNLNHDAMYWYRQDPGQGLRLIYYSQIVNDFQKGDIAEGYSVSREKKESFPLTVTSAQKNPTAFYLCASSIDGRNNQPQHFGDGTRLSIL.

The chain carries TRBV6-5 and TRBJ1-5; possible D gene TRBD1, 6 bases. The germline gives CDR1 MNHEY, CDR2 SVGAGI. Between the trimmed V and J ends, which lost 4 bases and 6 bases, there was a span of 16 bases. The CDR3 is 15 residues long. Here the CDR3 reads CASSSTGYAAQPQHF. The CDR3 DNA reads TGTGCCAGCAGTTCTACAGGGTACGCGGCTCAGCCCCAGCATTTT.

This clone was counted once. In DNA form, the CDR3 reads TGTGCCAGCAGTTACTCGGGCGTATCTAACTATGGCTACACCTTC. This translates into CASSYSGVSNYGYTF. J is TRBJ1-2 and V is TRBV6-5; D is uncertain. The CDR3 length is 15 residues. V lost 0 bases, J lost 0 bases, and 8 bases lay in between. CDR1 is MNHEY, CDR2 SVGAGI, per germline.

The chain has TRBV27 and TRBJ1-1; 7 bases match TRBD1. V shed 6 bases, J shed 5 bases, and the junction held 6 bases outside the gene matches. There are 13 residues in the CDR3. Germline lookup yields CDR1 MNHEY and CDR2 SMNVEV (reference sequence). CDR3 sequence (DNA): TGTGCCAGCAGGACGACAGGGTGGACTGAAGCTTTCTTT. It translates to CASRTTGWTEAFF.

This chain uses TRBV4-3 with TRBJ2-1; TRBD2 matches at 11 bases. CDR3 size: 18 residues. J was trimmed by 0 bases and V by 1 base; bases with no gene match: 5. CDR1 and CDR2 from the germline V gene are LGHNA and YSLEER. The CDR3 sequence is CASSQATSGMSSYNEQFF. The CDR3 DNA sequence: TGCGCCAGCAGCCAAGCGACTAGCGGGATGAGCTCCTACAATGAGCAGTTCTTC.

The V gene is TRBV24-1, the J gene TRBJ2-1; TRBD2 matches at 7 bases. This CDR3 has 16 amino acids. CDR1 KGHDR and CDR2 SFDVKD come from the germline V gene. The V gene end was trimmed by 2 bases and the J gene end by 0 bases; junction bases not matched to a gene: 3. CDR3 protein: CATSDSGGSSYNEQFF. The CDR3, as DNA: TGTGCCACCAGTGATTCTGGCGGGAGCTCCTACAATGAGCAGTTCTTC.